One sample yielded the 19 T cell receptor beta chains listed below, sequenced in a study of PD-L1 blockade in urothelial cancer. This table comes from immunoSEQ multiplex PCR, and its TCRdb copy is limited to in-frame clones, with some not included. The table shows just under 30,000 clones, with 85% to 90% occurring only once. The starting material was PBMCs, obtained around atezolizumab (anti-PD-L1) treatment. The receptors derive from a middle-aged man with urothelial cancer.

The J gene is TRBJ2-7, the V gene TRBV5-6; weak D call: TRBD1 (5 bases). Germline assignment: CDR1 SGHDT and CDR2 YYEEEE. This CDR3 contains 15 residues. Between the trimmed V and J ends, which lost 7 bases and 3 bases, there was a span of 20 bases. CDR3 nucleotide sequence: TGTGCCAGCGCCGTCGTTTCAGGGAATAACTACGAGCAGTACTTC. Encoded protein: CASAVVSGNNYEQYF.

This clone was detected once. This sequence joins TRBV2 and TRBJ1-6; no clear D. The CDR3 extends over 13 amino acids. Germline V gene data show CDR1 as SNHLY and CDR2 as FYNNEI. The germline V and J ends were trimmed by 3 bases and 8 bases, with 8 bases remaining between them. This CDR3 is CASSDFRDSPLHF. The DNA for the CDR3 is TGTGCCAGCAGTGACTTCCGGGATTCACCCCTCCACTTT. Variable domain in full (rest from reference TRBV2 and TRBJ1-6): EPEVTQTPSHQVTQMGQEVILRCVPISNHLYFYWYRQILGQKVEFLVSFYNNEISEKSEIFDDQFSVERPDGSNFTLKIRSTKLEDSAMYFCASSDFRDSPLHFGNGTRLTVT.

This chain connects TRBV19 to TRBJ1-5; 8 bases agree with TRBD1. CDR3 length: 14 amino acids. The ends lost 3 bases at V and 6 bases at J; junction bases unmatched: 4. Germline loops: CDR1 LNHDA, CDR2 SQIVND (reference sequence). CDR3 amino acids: CASSIRTGSQPQHF. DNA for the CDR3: TGTGCCAGTAGTATCCGGACAGGGAGTCAGCCCCAGCATTTT.

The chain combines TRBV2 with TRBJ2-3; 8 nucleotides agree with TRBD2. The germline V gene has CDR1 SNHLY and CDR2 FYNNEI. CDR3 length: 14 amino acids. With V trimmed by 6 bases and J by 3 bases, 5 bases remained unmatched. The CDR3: CASRSGSGTDTQYF. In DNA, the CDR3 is TGTGCCAGCAGGAGCGGGAGCGGGACAGATACGCAGTATTTT.

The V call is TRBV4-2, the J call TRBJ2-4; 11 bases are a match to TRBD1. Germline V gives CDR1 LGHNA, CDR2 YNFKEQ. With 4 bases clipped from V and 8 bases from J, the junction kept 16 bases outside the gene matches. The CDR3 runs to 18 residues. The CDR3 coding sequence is TGTGCCAGCAGCCTTGGCCTTGGGACAGGGGGGACGATGGACATTCAGTACTTC. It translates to CASSLGLGTGGTMDIQYF.

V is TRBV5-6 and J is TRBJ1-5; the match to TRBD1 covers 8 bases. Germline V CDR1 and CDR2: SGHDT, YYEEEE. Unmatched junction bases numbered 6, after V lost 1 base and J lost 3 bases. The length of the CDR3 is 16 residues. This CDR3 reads CASSLFGQGNNQPQHF. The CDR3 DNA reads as TGTGCCAGCAGCTTGTTCGGACAGGGCAACAATCAGCCCCAGCATTTT.

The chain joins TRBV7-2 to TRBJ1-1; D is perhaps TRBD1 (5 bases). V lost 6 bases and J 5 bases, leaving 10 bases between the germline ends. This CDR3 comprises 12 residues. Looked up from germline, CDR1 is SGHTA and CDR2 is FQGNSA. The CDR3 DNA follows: TGTGCCAGCAGGCGAGACAGAACTGAAGCTTTCTTT. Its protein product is CASRRDRTEAFF. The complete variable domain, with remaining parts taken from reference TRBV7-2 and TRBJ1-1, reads GAGVSQSPSNKVTEKGKDVELRCDPISGHTALYWYRQSLGQGLEFLIYFQGNSAPDKSGLPSDRFSAERTGGSVSTLTIQRTQQEDSAVYLCASRRDRTEAFFGQGTRLTVV.

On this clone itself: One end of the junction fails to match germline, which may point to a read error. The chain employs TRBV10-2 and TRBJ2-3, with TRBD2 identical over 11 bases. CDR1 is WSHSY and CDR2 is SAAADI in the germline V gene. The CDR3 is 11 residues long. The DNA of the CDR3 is TGCGCCAGCACCGGACTAGCGGGCGCGGATTTT. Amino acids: CASTGLAGADF.

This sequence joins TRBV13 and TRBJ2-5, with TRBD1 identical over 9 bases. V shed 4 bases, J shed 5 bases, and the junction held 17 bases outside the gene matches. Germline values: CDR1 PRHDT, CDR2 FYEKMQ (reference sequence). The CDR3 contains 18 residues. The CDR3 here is CASSSEADRGISTETQYF. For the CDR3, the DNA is TGTGCCAGCAGCTCAGAAGCGGACAGGGGAATAAGTACGGAGACCCAGTACTTC.

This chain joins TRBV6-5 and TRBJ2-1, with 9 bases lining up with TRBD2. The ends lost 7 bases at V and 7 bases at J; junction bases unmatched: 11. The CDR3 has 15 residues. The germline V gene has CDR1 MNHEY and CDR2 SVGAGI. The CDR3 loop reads CASTSGRGGLNEQFF. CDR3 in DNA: TGTGCCAGCACCTCCGGGCGGGGGGGCCTAAATGAGCAGTTCTTC.

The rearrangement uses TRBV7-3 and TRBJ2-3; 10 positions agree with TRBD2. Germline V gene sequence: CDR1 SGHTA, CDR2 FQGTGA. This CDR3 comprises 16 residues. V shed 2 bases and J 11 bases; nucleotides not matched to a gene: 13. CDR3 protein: CASSLEASGGLSRQYF. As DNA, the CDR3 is TGTGCCAGCAGCTTAGAGGCTAGCGGGGGTCTTTCGCGGCAGTATTTT.

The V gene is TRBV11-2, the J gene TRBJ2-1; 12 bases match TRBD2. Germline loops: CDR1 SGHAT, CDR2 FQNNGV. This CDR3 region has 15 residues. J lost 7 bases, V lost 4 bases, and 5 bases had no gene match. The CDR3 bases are TGTGCCAGCAGCTCTACTAGCGGGAGGCCGAATGAGCAGTTCTTC. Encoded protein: CASSSTSGRPNEQFF.

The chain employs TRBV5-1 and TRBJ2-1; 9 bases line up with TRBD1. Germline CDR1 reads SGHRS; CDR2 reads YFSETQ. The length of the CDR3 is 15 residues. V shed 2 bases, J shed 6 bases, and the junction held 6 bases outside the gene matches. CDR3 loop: CASSFRTGDSNEQFF. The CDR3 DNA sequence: TGCGCCAGCAGCTTTAGGACAGGGGATAGCAATGAGCAGTTCTTC.

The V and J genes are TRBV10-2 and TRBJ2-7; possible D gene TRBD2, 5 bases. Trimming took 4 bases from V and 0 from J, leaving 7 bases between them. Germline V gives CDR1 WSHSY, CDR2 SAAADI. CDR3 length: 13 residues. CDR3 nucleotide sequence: TGCGCCAGCAGTGGACTACTCTCCTACGAGCAGTACTTC. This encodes CASSGLLSYEQYF.

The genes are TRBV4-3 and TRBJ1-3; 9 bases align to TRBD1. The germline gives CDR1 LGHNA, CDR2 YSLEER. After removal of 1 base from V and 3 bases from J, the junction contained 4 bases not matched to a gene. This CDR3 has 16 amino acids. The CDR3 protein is CASSQGTGAGGNTIYF. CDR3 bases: TGCGCCAGCAGCCAAGGGACAGGGGCTGGTGGAAACACCATATATTTT.

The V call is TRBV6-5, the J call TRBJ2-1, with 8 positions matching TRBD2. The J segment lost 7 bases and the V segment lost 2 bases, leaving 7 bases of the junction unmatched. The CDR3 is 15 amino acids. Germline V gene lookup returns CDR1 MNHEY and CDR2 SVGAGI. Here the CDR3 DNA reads TGTGCCAGCAGTTACCGGGGGGGCCTGTCGAATGAGCAGTTCTTC. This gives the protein CASSYRGGLSNEQFF.

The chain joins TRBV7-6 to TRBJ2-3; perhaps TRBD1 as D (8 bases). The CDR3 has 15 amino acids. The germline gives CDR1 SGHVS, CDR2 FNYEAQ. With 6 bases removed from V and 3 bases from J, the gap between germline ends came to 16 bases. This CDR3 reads CASRRGQGATDTQYF. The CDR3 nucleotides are TGTGCCAGCAGGCGGGGGCAGGGGGCAACAGATACGCAGTATTTT.

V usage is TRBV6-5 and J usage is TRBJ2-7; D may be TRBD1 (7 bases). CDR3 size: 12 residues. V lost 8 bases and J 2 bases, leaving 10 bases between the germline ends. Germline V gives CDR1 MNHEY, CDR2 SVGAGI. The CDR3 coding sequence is TGTGCCAGCGGAGGGACAGCCTACGAGCAGTACTTC. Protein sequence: CASGGTAYEQYF.

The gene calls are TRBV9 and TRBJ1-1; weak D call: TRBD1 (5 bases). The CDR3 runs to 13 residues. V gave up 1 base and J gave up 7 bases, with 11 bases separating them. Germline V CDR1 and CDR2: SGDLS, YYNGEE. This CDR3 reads CASSVYSRGEAFF. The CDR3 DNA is TGTGCCAGCAGCGTATATTCAAGGGGTGAAGCTTTCTTT.